A selection of T cell receptor beta chains follows, all from one sample in a study of blood T cell repertoires in COVID-19. Repertoires were generated with immunoSEQ multiplex PCR, while TCRdb's copy carries only in-frame clones and drops some. Altogether some 170,000 clones are present, more than 80% being singletons, with the ten largest covering roughly 8.2%. Sequenced: peripheral blood. These receptors were collected from a woman aged 55 to 70 with acute or convalescent COVID-19. CDR3s include the opening cysteine and the closing phenylalanine or tryptophan. A D gene is named only where the DNA matches it firmly. Only some rows state a clone size, as once, few, many or a class for expanded clones.

TRBJ1-4,.,TRBD1,TRBV3-1/TRBV3-2,CASSLRTGGSVKLFF,TGTGCCAGCAGCCTACGGACAGGGGGAAGTGTAAAACTGTTTTTT
TRBJ2-4,.,.,TRBV11-2,CASSTKGVVGALAKNIQYF,TGTGCCAGCAGCACCAAAGGGGTAGTCGGCGCGCTAGCCAAAAACATTCAGTACTTC
TRBJ1-4,.,TRBD1,TRBV3-1/TRBV3-2,CASRLQGNNEKLFF,TGTGCCAGCAGGCTACAGGGGAATAATGAAAAACTGTTTTTT
TRBJ2-7,once,TRBD1,TRBV4-1,CASSGGQGAPYEQYF,TGCGCCAGCAGCGGTGGTCAGGGGGCTCCCTACGAGCAGTACTTC
TRBJ1-1,.,.,TRBV28,CASKLKERNTEAFF,TGTGCCAGCAAACTCAAGGAGAGGAACACTGAAGCTTTCTTT
TRBJ2-5,once,TRBD1,TRBV19,CASRTTGQEKTQYF,TGTGCCAGTAGGACTACGGGACAGGAAAAGACCCAGTACTTC
TRBJ2-3,.,.,TRBV6-1,CASSDRARDTQYF,TGTGCCAGCAGTGACAGGGCGAGAGATACGCAGTATTTT
TRBJ2-1,.,.,TRBV5-6,CASSPGTPNEQFF,TGTGCCAGCAGCCCCGGGACTCCCAATGAGCAGTTCTTC
TRBJ1-3,.,.,TRBV7-2,CASSEGTLRNTIYF,TGTGCCAGCAGCGAGGGGACATTACGAAACACCATATATTTT
TRBJ1-2,.,TRBD1,TRBV6-4,CASSDFSGGSYTF,TGTGCCAGCAGCGACTTCTCAGGGGGCAGCTACACCTTC
TRBJ1-5,.,.,TRBV19,CASSIVENNQPQHF,TGTGCCAGTAGTATAGTAGAGAACAATCAGCCCCAGCATTTT
TRBJ1-1,few,TRBD1,TRBV5-1,CASSLGQGLVTEAFF,TGCGCCAGCAGCCTGGGACAGGGATTGGTCACTGAAGCTTTCTTT
TRBJ1-4,.,TRBD1,TRBV5-1,CASSLAGRGNEKLFF,TGCGCCAGCAGCTTGGCCGGCAGGGGGAATGAAAAACTGTTTTTT
TRBJ1-2,.,TRBD1,TRBV7-2,CASRTGQTYGYTF,TGTGCCAGCAGAACGGGACAGACCTATGGCTACACCTTC
TRBJ1-2,once,.,TRBV27,CASSLGPSNYGYTF,TGTGCCAGCAGTTTAGGGCCATCTAACTATGGCTACACCTTC
TRBJ1-2,.,TRBD1,TRBV19,CATVETPGQGNYGYTF,TGTGCCACTGTCGAGACCCCGGGACAGGGGAACTATGGCTACACCTTC
TRBJ1-5,.,.,TRBV19,CASSEGGGGNQPQHF,TGTGCCAGTAGTGAGGGGGGGGGCGGCAATCAGCCCCAGCATTTT
TRBJ1-2,.,TRBD1,TRBV3-1/TRBV3-2,CASSQGGQGSGYTF,TGTGCCAGCAGCCAAGGGGGACAGGGTTCCGGCTACACCTTC
TRBJ1-1,.,.,TRBV5-6,CASSPRRGMNTEAFF,TGTGCCAGCAGTCCCCGACGGGGGATGAACACTGAAGCTTTCTTT
TRBJ2-2,.,.,TRBV19,CASSIVRGTWGTGELFF,TGTGCCAGTAGTATAGTCCGCGGGACTTGGGGGACCGGGGAGCTGTTTTTT
TRBJ2-1,once,.,TRBV5-5,CASSWGWLDNEQFF,TGTGCCAGCAGCTGGGGCTGGCTTGACAATGAGCAGTTCTTC
TRBJ2-2,.,.,TRBV5-1,CASSLSPTGELFF,TGCGCCAGCAGCTTGAGCCCGACCGGGGAGCTGTTTTTT
TRBJ1-6,.,TRBD1,TRBV11-2,CASSPQGQGESPLHF,TGTGCCAGCAGCCCTCAAGGACAGGGGGAATCACCCCTCCACTTT
TRBJ2-1,.,TRBD2,TRBV5-4,CASSFTSGSYNEQFF,TGTGCCAGCAGCTTTACTAGCGGCTCCTACAATGAGCAGTTCTTC
TRBJ2-2,.,TRBD1,TRBV2,CASTNRGGVGTGELFF,TGTGCCAGCACTAACAGGGGTGGAGTCGGCACCGGGGAGCTGTTTTTT
TRBJ1-2,.,TRBD1,TRBV5-1,CASSLAPTGGNGYTF,TGCGCCAGCAGCTTGGCCCCGACAGGGGGTAATGGCTACACCTTC
TRBJ1-2,.,.,TRBV3-1/TRBV3-2,CASSQRGPQGGGGYTF,TGTGCCAGCAGCCAACGGGGACCCCAGGGAGGGGGGGGCTACACCTTC
TRBJ2-4,.,TRBD2,TRBV15,CATSRDLSAGVGNIQYF,TGTGCCACCAGCAGAGATCTATCAGCGGGAGTTGGGAACATTCAGTACTTC
TRBJ2-1,.,TRBD2,TRBV7-3,CASAKAGGAVDEQFF,TGTGCCAGCGCGAAAGCGGGAGGAGCTGTCGATGAGCAGTTCTTC
TRBJ1-2,.,TRBD1,TRBV6-5,CASSLRGNYGYTF,TGTGCCAGCAGTCTCAGGGGGAACTATGGCTACACCTTC
TRBJ2-2,.,.,TRBV10-3,CAIRPTGLAPELFF,TGTGCCATCAGACCCACAGGGCTAGCCCCTGAGCTGTTTTTT
TRBJ1-2,.,TRBD1,TRBV6-1,CASSKGGVQLNYGYTF,TGTGCCAGCAGTAAAGGGGGCGTCCAGCTTAACTATGGCTACACCTTC
TRBJ1-5,.,.,TRBV30,CAWSQGSGNQPQHF,TGTGCCTGGTCACAGGGAAGTGGCAATCAGCCCCAGCATTTT
TRBJ2-1,.,TRBD2,TRBV9,CASSPGTSGSNEQFF,TGTGCCAGCAGCCCCGGGACTAGCGGGTCCAATGAGCAGTTCTTC
TRBJ1-1,.,TRBD1,TRBV27,CASSLSSGTGKGYAEAFF,TGTGCCAGCAGTTTATCGTCCGGGACAGGGAAAGGATACGCTGAAGCTTTCTTT
TRBJ2-1,.,TRBD2,TRBV19,CASSIDPLAGLSHNEQFF,TGTGCCAGTAGTATAGATCCACTAGCGGGTCTATCCCACAATGAGCAGTTCTTC
TRBJ1-2,.,.,TRBV11-3,CASSSLDSTSSGYTF,TGTGCCAGCAGCTCCCTGGACAGTACAAGCTCGGGCTACACCTTC
TRBJ1-4,.,TRBD1,TRBV7-9,CASRSSWDREDEKLFF,TGTGCCAGCAGAAGCTCTTGGGACAGGGAGGATGAAAAACTGTTTTTT
TRBJ1-4,few,.,TRBV7-3,CASSLDTATNEKLFF,TGTGCCAGCAGCTTAGACACCGCAACTAATGAAAAACTGTTTTTT
TRBJ2-7,.,.,TRBV2,CASSWEAGEQYF,TGTGCCAGCAGTTGGGAGGCGGGCGAGCAGTACTTC
TRBJ2-3,.,TRBD2,TRBV7-2,CASKLAANTDTQYF,TGTGCCAGCAAACTAGCGGCCAACACAGATACGCAGTATTTT
TRBJ2-1,few,TRBD1,TRBV7-8,CASSLGQGPYNEQFF,TGTGCCAGCAGCTTAGGACAGGGGCCCTACAATGAGCAGTTCTTC
TRBJ2-2,.,TRBD1,TRBV6-5,CASNGQGASGELFF,TGTGCCAGCAACGGACAGGGGGCGTCCGGGGAGCTGTTTTTT
TRBJ1-1,.,.,TRBV4-1,CASSQVQGQTEAFF,TGCGCCAGCAGCCAAGTTCAGGGACAAACTGAAGCTTTCTTT
TRBJ1-6,.,.,TRBV9,CASSGHVNNSPLHF,TGTGCCAGCAGCGGACATGTTAATAATTCACCCCTCCACTTT
TRBJ1-1,.,.,TRBV5-1,CASSLEGTRNTEAFF,TGCGCCAGCAGCTTGGAGGGGACACGGAACACTGAAGCTTTCTTT
TRBJ2-1,once,TRBD2,TRBV5-1,CASSLVSSGSNEQFF,TGCGCCAGCAGCTTGGTGTCTAGCGGGAGCAATGAGCAGTTCTTC
TRBJ1-4,.,.,TRBV5-6,CASSYPGPREKLFF,TGTGCCAGCAGCTACCCAGGGCCTAGGGAAAAACTGTTTTTT
TRBJ1-2,few,.,TRBV27,CASSLYGGQNYGYTF,TGTGCCAGCAGTTTATACGGTGGGCAGAACTATGGCTACACCTTC
TRBJ1-2,.,TRBD1,TRBV20-1,CSASRDRF,TGCAGTGCTAGTCGGGACAGATTC
TRBJ2-7,.,.,TRBV6-5,CASSYRQGGEQYF,TGTGCCAGCAGTTACAGGCAAGGGGGCGAGCAGTACTTC